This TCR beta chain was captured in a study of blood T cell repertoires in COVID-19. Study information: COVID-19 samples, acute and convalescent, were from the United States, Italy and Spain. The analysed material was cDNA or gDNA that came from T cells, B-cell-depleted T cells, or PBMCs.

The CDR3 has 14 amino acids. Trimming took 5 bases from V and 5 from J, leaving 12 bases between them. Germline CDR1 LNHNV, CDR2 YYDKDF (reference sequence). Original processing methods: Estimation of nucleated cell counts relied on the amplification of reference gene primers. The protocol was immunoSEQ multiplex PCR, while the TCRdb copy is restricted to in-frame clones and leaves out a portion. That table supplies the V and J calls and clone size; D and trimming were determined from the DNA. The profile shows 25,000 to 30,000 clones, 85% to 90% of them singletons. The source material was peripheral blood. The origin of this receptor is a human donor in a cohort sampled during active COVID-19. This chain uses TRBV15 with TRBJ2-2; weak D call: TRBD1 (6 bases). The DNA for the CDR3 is TGTGCCACCAGCTTGGGACACCCAACCGGGGAGCTGTTTTTT. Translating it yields CATSLGHPTGELFF.